Described below is a single T cell receptor (beta chain) sequence and its context. Methods used by the authors: Amplification of reference gene primers was used by the study to estimate nucleated cell counts. Sequencing used immunoSEQ multiplex PCR; TCRdb keeps in-frame clones, though not all of them. D and trimming were read from the DNA, whereas the V and J calls and clone size are those reported in that table. The sample contains nearly 65,000 clones, 80% to 90% of which appear only once. The sample belongs to a study of blood T cell repertoires in COVID-19. Study at large: COVID-19 samples collected from the United States, Italy and Spain covered acute and convalescent phases. In each case, the material was cDNA or gDNA derived from T cells, B-cell-depleted T cells, or PBMCs.

V lost 5 bases and J 3 bases, leaving 16 bases between the germline ends. Germline V gene data show CDR1 as GTSNPN and CDR2 as SVGIG (reference sequence). The CDR3 spans 15 residues. This chain connects TRBV30 to TRBJ1-4; D gene unclear. This TCR was recovered from a human donor in a cohort sampled during active COVID-19. The sample comprised peripheral blood. CDR3 sequence: CAWSRGGMSNEKLFF. CDR3 in DNA: TGTGCCTGGTCCCGGGGAGGGATGTCTAATGAAAAACTGTTTTTT.